This T cell receptor (beta chain) was identified in a study of T cell responses to AZD1222 COVID-19 vaccine. The method was immunoSEQ multiplex PCR; TCRdb's version includes in-frame clones alone and lacks a portion of them. The table lists about 150,000 clones, about nine tenths of them singletons. This CDR3 spans 13 amino acids. Germline CDR1 reads LNHDA; CDR2 reads SQIVND (reference sequence). The V end lost 3 bases, the J end lost 0 bases, and 4 bases lay between the germline ends. Regarding the study as a whole: Spike-specific TCR breadth and depth both grew after two AZD1222 doses. Only 5 or 6 people who got AZD1222 tested seropositive at baseline.

Points on this clone: Its antigen is undetermined.

The sequences come from peripheral blood, collected 28 days after the second AZD1222 dose. V and J are TRBV19 and TRBJ2-3; D gene ambiguous. The clonotype originates from an adult who received the AZD1222 COVID-19 vaccine. As DNA, the CDR3 is TGTGCCAGTAGTATGCTTAGCACAGATACGCAGTATTTT. Encoded protein: CASSMLSTDTQYF.